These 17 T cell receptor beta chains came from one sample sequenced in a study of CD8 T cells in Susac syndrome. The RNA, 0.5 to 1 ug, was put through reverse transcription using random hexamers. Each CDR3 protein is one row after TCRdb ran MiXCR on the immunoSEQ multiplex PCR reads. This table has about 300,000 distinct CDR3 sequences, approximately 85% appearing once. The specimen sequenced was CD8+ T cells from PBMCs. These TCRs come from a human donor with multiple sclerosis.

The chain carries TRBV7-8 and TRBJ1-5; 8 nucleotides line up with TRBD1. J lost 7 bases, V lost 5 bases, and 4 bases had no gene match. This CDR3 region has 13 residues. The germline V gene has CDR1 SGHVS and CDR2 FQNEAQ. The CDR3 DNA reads TGTGCCAGCAGCCAGGGGGCAGTACAGCCCCAGCATTTT. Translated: CASSQGAVQPQHF. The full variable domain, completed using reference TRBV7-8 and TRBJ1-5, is GAGVSQSPRYKVAKRGQDVALRCDPISGHVSLFWYQQALGQGPEFLTYFQNEAQLDKSGLPSDRFFAERPEGSVSTLKIQRTQQEDSAVYLCASSQGAVQPQHFGDGTRLSIL.

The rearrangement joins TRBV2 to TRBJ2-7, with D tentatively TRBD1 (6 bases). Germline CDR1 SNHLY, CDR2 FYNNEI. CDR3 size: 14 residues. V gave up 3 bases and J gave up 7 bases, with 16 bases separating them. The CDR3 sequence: CASSDPATQGEQYF. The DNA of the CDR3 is TGTGCCAGCAGTGACCCCGCCACCCAGGGGGAGCAGTACTTC.

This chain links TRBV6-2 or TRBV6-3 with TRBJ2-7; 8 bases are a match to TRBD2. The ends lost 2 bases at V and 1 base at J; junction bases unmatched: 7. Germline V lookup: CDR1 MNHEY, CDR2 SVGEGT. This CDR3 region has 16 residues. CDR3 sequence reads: CASSYRPTSVSYEQYF. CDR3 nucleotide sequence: TGTGCCAGCAGTTACCGCCCGACTAGCGTATCCTACGAGCAGTACTTC.

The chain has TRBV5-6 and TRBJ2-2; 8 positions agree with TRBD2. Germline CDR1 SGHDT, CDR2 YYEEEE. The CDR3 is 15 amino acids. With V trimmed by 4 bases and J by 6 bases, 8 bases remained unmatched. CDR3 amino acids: CASSPEAGLAGELFF. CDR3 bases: TGTGCCAGCAGCCCGGAGGCGGGACTAGCCGGGGAGCTGTTTTTT.

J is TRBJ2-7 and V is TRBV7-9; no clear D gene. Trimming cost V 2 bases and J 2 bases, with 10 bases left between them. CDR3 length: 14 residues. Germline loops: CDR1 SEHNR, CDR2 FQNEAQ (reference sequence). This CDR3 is CASSLTGSPYEQYF. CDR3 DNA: TGTGCCAGCAGCTTAACGGGCAGTCCCTACGAGCAGTACTTC.

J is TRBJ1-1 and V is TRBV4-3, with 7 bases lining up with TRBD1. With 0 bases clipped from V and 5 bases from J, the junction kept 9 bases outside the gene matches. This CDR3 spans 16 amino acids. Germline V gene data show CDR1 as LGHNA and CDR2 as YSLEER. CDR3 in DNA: TGCGCCAGCAGCCAAGATTATGCAGGGGGTCGGACTGAAGCTTTCTTT. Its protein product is CASSQDYAGGRTEAFF.

The CDR3 here is CASGLPANTGELFF. CDR3 DNA: TGTGCCTCGGGACTTCCGGCGAACACCGGGGAGCTGTTTTTT. This chain joins TRBV30 and TRBJ2-2, with a tentative D call TRBD2 (6 bases). V was cut by 7 bases and J by 0 bases, with 12 bases left in between. Germline CDR1 and CDR2: GTSNPN and SVGIG (reference sequence). The CDR3 covers 14 residues.

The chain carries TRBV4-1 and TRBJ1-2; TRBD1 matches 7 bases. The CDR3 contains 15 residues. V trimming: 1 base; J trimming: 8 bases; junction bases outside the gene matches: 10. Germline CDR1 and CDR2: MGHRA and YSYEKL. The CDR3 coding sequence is TGCGCCAGCAGCCAAGTACTAACAGGGGAATTGGGCTACACCTTC. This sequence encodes CASSQVLTGELGYTF.

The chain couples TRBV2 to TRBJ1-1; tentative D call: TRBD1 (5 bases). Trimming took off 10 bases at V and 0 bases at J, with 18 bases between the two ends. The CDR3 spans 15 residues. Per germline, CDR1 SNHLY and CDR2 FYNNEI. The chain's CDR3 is CAIGTGNPMNTEAFF. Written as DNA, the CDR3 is TGTGCCATCGGGACGGGGAATCCAATGAACACTGAAGCTTTCTTT.

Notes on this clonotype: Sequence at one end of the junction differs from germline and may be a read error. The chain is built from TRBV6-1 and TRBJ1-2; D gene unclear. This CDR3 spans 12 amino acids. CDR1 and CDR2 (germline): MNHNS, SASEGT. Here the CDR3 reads CASREAVRGYTF. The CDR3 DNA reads TGTGCCAGCCGTGAGGCGGTAAGAGGCTACACCTTC.

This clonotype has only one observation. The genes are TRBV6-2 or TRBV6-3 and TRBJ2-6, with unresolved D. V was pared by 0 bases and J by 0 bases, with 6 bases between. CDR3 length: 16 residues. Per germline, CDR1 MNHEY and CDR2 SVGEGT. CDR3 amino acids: CASSYSPRSGANVLTF. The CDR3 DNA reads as TGTGCCAGCAGTTACTCGCCCCGCTCTGGGGCCAACGTCCTGACTTTC.

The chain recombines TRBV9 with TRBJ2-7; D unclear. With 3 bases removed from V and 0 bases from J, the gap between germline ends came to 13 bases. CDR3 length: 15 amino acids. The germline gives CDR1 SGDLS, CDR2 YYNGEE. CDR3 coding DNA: TGTGCCAGCAGCGGAACTACTTTGAGCTCCTACGAGCAGTACTTC. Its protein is CASSGTTLSSYEQYF.

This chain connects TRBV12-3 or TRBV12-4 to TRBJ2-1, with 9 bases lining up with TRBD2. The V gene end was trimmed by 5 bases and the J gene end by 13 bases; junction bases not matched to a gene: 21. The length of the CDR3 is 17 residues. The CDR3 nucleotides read TGTGCCAGCAGTAACCCAGGGACGGCTAGCGGGAAATTTGAACAGTTCTTC. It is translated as CASSNPGTASGKFEQFF.

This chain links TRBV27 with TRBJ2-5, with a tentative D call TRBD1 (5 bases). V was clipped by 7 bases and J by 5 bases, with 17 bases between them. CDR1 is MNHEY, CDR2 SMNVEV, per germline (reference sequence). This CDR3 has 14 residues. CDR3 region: CASKGHLAGETQYF. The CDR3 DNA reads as TGTGCCAGCAAAGGACACTTGGCAGGGGAGACCCAGTACTTC.

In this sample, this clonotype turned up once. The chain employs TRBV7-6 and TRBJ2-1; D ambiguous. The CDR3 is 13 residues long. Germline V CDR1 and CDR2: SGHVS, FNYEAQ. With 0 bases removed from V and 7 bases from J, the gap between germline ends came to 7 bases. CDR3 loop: CASSLAGWNEQFF. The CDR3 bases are TGTGCCAGCAGCTTAGCAGGTTGGAATGAGCAGTTCTTC. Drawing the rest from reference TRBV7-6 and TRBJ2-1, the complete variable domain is GAGVSQSPRYKVTKRGQDVALRCDPISGHVSLYWYRQALGQGPEFLTYFNYEAQQDKSGLPNDRFSAERPEGSISTLTIQRTEQRDSAMYRCASSLAGWNEQFFGPGTRLTVL.

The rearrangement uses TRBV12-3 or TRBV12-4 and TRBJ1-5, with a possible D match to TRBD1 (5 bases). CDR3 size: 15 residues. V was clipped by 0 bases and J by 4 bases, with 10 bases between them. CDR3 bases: TGTGCCAGCAGTTTAGCGGACCGGGGGAATCAGCCCCAGCATTTT. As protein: CASSLADRGNQPQHF.

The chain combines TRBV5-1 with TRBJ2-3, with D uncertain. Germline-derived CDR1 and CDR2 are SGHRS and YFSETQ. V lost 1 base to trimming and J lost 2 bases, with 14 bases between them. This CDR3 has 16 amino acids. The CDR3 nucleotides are TGCGCCAGCAGCTTGCCGGCTCTCCGGTACACAGATACGCAGTATTTT. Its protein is CASSLPALRYTDTQYF.